A single T cell receptor beta chain is shown here with its context. The data derive from a study of blood T cell repertoires in COVID-19. Across the whole study: Italy, Spain and the United States were the sources of the convalescent and acute COVID-19 samples.

Germline V lookup: CDR1 LGHDT, CDR2 YNNKEL (reference sequence). The CDR3 extends over 12 amino acids. Deletions cut 2 bases from V and 5 bases from J, with 5 bases between. Recruitment covered about 25 US areas and drew participants whose ages spanned roughly 18 to 100 years. Donors were grouped by their self-reported clinical history. Authors' data handling: Estimation of nucleated cell counts relied on the amplification of reference gene primers. Profiling relied on immunoSEQ multiplex PCR, and the TCRdb table lists in-frame clones only, not all of them. That table furnishes V, J and clone size, whereas the DNA furnished D and trimming. The sample has under 300,000 clones; more than 70% are singletons.

Material for sequencing was PBMCs or T cells enriched from blood (not recorded which). The receptor was isolated from a woman aged 60-75 years in a cohort exposed to, infected with or recovered from COVID-19 (not recorded which). V usage is TRBV3-1 (or the pseudogene TRBV3-2) and J usage is TRBJ2-3; no clear D. The CDR3 loop reads CASSQRLDTQYF. CDR3 DNA: TGTGCCAGCAGCCAACGGTTAGATACGCAGTATTTT.